This entry lists 20 T cell receptor beta chains sequenced from one sample in a study of neurological immune-mediated disorders. TCRdb analysed the 5' RACE reads with MiXCR anew, one entry per CDR3 protein. This table holds about 28,000 distinct CDR3 sequences, around 10% found once. Sample: PBMCs. Receptors originate from a woman aged 55 to 70 in good health.

This clonotype was counted at least ten times. The V and J genes are TRBV28 and TRBJ1-4; D ambiguous. Germline CDR1 MDHEN, CDR2 SYDVKM. V dropped 2 bases and J dropped 8 bases, with 12 bases sitting between them. There are 14 residues in the CDR3. The CDR3 DNA reads TGTGCCAGCAGTTTAGGGATCCAAAACGAAAAACTGTTTTTT. Its protein is CASSLGIQNEKLFF.

A few counts support this clonotype. The chain recombines TRBV14 with TRBJ2-5; D gene ambiguous. The V and J ends lost 5 bases and 2 bases respectively, with 18 bases between them. The CDR3 loop spans 16 amino acids. CDR1 and CDR2 from the germline V gene are SGHDN and FVKESK. CDR3 DNA sequence: TGTGCCAGCAGCTCATCCCCCGGGCCCCCGCAAGAGACCCAGTACTTC. It yields the protein CASSSSPGPPQETQYF.

This clonotype was counted ten times or more. The rearrangement links TRBV20-1 to TRBJ1-1; D uncertain. Germline CDR1 is DFQATT and CDR2 is SNEGSKA (reference sequence). The CDR3 is 12 residues long. CDR3 amino acids: CSHLGRVTEAFF. DNA of the CDR3: TGCAGCCACCTCGGGAGGGTCACTGAAGCTTTCTTT.

This clonotype was recorded many times. The V gene is TRBV5-1, the J gene TRBJ1-1, with 9 bases matching TRBD1. CDR1 SGHRS and CDR2 YFSETQ come from the germline V gene. The CDR3 has 15 amino acids. Germline trimming cut 4 bases from V and 1 base from J; bases unmatched to any gene: 5. DNA of the CDR3: TGCGCCAGCAGCCTCATGGGACAGGGGAACACTGAAGCTTTCTTT. Encoded protein: CASSLMGQGNTEAFF. Supplemented by reference TRBV5-1 and TRBJ1-1, the full variable domain reads KAGVTQTPRYLIKTRGQQVTLSCSPISGHRSVSWYQQTPGQGLQFLFEYFSETQRNKGNFPGRFSGRQFSNSRSEMNVSTLELGDSALYLCASSLMGQGNTEAFFGQGTRLTVV.

The V call is TRBV9, the J call TRBJ2-2; 10 bases are a match to TRBD2. The CDR3 has 16 amino acids. Per germline, CDR1 SGDLS and CDR2 YYNGEE. The V segment lost 4 bases and the J segment 7 bases; nucleotides outside the gene matches: 10. Written as DNA, the CDR3 is TGTGCCAGCAGCTTAGCCCCTAGCGGGGGTGACGGGGAGCTGTTTTTT. It specifies CASSLAPSGGDGELFF.

This clonotype was counted only a few times. The chain employs TRBV28 and TRBJ2-7; 10 positions agree with TRBD1. Losses at the gene ends were 6 bases for V and 5 bases for J; bases not matched to a gene: 13. There are 16 residues in the CDR3. Germline V gene lookup returns CDR1 MDHEN and CDR2 SYDVKM. The CDR3, as DNA: TGTGCCAGCAGCCGAGGATGGGGACAGGGGTCCCACGAGCAGTACTTC. It specifies CASSRGWGQGSHEQYF. Drawing the rest from reference TRBV28 and TRBJ2-7, the complete variable domain is DVKVTQSSRYLVKRTGEKVFLECVQDMDHENMFWYRQDPGLGLRLIYFSYDVKMKEKGDIPEGYSVSREKKERFSLILESASTNQTSMYLCASSRGWGQGSHEQYFGPGTRLTVT.

At least ten counts were recorded for this clonotype. This chain uses TRBV7-9 with TRBJ2-3; D is perhaps TRBD1 (6 bases). Germline V gene sequence: CDR1 SEHNR, CDR2 FQNEAQ (reference sequence). Trimming left V 4 bases short and J 2 bases short, with 13 bases between. The CDR3 contains 15 residues. The CDR3 here is CASSYRDTNTDTQYF. The CDR3 DNA is TGTGCCAGCAGCTACCGGGACACCAACACAGATACGCAGTATTTT.

This clonotype was found many times. The chain joins TRBV24-1 to TRBJ2-1; no definite D call. The CDR3 runs 15 residues. CDR1 is KGHDR and CDR2 is SFDVKD in the germline V gene. Trimming cost V 3 bases and J 4 bases, with 12 bases left between them. This CDR3 is CATSDQKGAYNEQFF. The CDR3 DNA is TGTGCCACCAGTGATCAGAAGGGTGCTTACAATGAGCAGTTCTTC.

At least ten counts were recorded for this clonotype. This chain's CDR3 is CSARDLAGGPYNEQFF. The CDR3 nucleotides are TGCAGTGCTAGAGATTTGGCGGGGGGCCCCTACAATGAGCAGTTCTTC. The chain couples TRBV20-1 to TRBJ2-1; 8 nucleotides match TRBD2. This CDR3 comprises 16 residues. V lost 0 bases, J lost 2 bases, and 6 bases stayed unmatched. Germline CDR1 and CDR2: DFQATT and SNEGSKA (reference sequence).

This clonotype was detected many times. The chain employs TRBV7-9 and TRBJ1-4; unclear D gene. Germline assignment: CDR1 SEHNR and CDR2 FQNEAQ (reference sequence). V was trimmed by 5 bases and J by 4 bases, leaving 11 bases between them. The CDR3 length is 14 residues. The chain's CDR3 is CASSPPGYNEKLFF. As DNA, the CDR3 is TGTGCCAGCAGCCCCCCAGGCTATAATGAAAAACTGTTTTTT.

In this sample, this clonotype turned up many times. This rearrangement joins TRBV9 to TRBJ1-1; TRBD1 matches at 7 bases. The CDR3 covers 14 residues. With 3 bases clipped from V and 2 bases from J, the junction kept 4 bases outside the gene matches. The V gene's germline CDR1 is SGDLS and CDR2 YYNGEE. CDR3 bases: TGTGCCAGCAGCGAAGGACAGGCTAACACTGAAGCTTTCTTT. It encodes CASSEGQANTEAFF. Together with reference TRBV9 and TRBJ1-1, the CDR3 gives the full variable domain: DSGVTQTPKHLITATGQRVTLRCSPRSGDLSVYWYQQSLDQGLQFLIQYYNGEERAKGNILERFSAQQFPDLHSELNLSSLELGDSALYFCASSEGQANTEAFFGQGTRLTVV.

This clonotype was detected many times. This chain joins TRBV20-1 and TRBJ1-1; 7 bases are shared with TRBD1. CDR1 is DFQATT and CDR2 is SNEGSKA in the germline V gene (reference sequence). V shed 3 bases, J shed 4 bases, and the junction held 8 bases outside the gene matches. The CDR3 runs 14 residues. Here the CDR3 reads CSASRGPGGTEAFF. CDR3 coding DNA: TGCAGTGCTAGTAGAGGGCCAGGGGGCACTGAAGCTTTCTTT.

The table lists this clonotype with many counts. The chain employs TRBV6-4 and TRBJ2-2; 9 bases are a match to TRBD2. With 5 bases clipped from V and 5 bases from J, the junction kept 15 bases outside the gene matches. This CDR3 is 18 amino acids long. CDR1 is MRHNA and CDR2 is SNTAGT in the germline V gene. Here the CDR3 reads CASSSVLRGGLGTGELFF. DNA of the CDR3: TGTGCCAGCAGTAGCGTGCTGCGGGGGGGCCTCGGGACCGGGGAGCTGTTTTTT.

This clonotype was counted at least ten times. This chain connects TRBV29-1 to TRBJ1-2; the match to TRBD1 covers 9 bases. Looked up from germline, CDR1 is SQVTM and CDR2 is ANQGSEA. V shed 4 bases and J 8 bases; nucleotides not matched to a gene: 8. The CDR3 is made up of 13 amino acids. The CDR3 here is CSVVAGQGIGYTF. The CDR3 nucleotides read TGCAGCGTTGTGGCTGGACAGGGGATCGGCTACACCTTC. Full variable domain (rest looked up from reference TRBV29-1 and TRBJ1-2): SAVISQKPSRDICQRGTSLTIQCQVDSQVTMMFWYRQQPGQSLTLIATANQGSEATYESGFVIDKFPISRPNLTFSTLTVSNMSPEDSSIYLCSVVAGQGIGYTFGSGTRLTVV.

On this clonotype: Sequence at one end of the junction differs from germline and may be a read error. The chain combines TRBV7-3 with TRBJ2-2; maybe TRBD1 (7 bases). CDR1 SGHTA and CDR2 FQGTGA come from the germline V gene. The CDR3 extends over 15 amino acids. The CDR3 protein is CTSSGSRGATGELFF. DNA for the CDR3: TGTACCAGCAGCGGATCCAGGGGGGCAACCGGGGAGCTGTTTTTT.

This rearrangement joins TRBV4-2 to TRBJ2-7, with D possibly being TRBD1 (5 bases). Trimming shortened V by 0 bases and J by 3 bases, and 12 bases separated the two germline ends. This CDR3 is built from 15 residues. The germline CDR1 and CDR2 sequences are LGHNA and YNFKEQ. The CDR3 here is CASSQDRREGYEQYF. The CDR3 DNA reads TGTGCCAGCAGCCAAGATCGCAGGGAAGGCTACGAGCAGTACTTC.

This clonotype was detected many times. The V and J genes are TRBV7-9 and TRBJ2-7; 8 bases fit TRBD1. The CDR3 runs 15 residues. V trimming: 5 bases; J trimming: 1 base; junction bases outside the gene matches: 7. Looked up from germline, CDR1 is SEHNR and CDR2 is FQNEAQ (reference sequence). The CDR3: CASSPPNRGSYEQYF. The CDR3, as DNA: TGTGCCAGCAGCCCCCCGAACAGGGGGTCCTACGAGCAGTACTTC.

This clonotype was counted at least ten times. The chain has TRBV7-2 and TRBJ2-7; a possible D gene is TRBD1 (6 bases). V dropped 5 bases and J dropped 0 bases, with 14 bases sitting between them. Germline CDR1 is SGHTA and CDR2 is FQGNSA. The CDR3 is made up of 15 amino acids. The CDR3 spells CASSKQGRSSYEQYF. Here the CDR3 DNA reads TGTGCCAGCAGCAAACAGGGCCGGAGCTCCTACGAGCAGTACTTC.

This rearrangement joins TRBV5-1 to TRBJ2-7; D not certain. The V gene's germline CDR1 is SGHRS and CDR2 YFSETQ. The length of the CDR3 is 14 residues. V was shortened by 2 bases and J by 0 bases, with 9 bases between the two germline ends. DNA of the CDR3: TGCGCCAGCAGCTTTGCGCCAAGCTCCTACGAGCAGTACTTC. Its translation is CASSFAPSSYEQYF.

About this clonotype: One end of the junction fails to match germline, which may point to a read error. The V gene is TRBV6-6, the J gene TRBJ1-6; weak D call: TRBD1 (5 bases). CDR3 size: 19 residues. Germline-derived CDR1 and CDR2 are MNHNY and SVGAGI (reference sequence). The CDR3 DNA sequence: TGTGCTAGCAGTTTGGGGCGACGGGGCGTAAACTTAGGGGATTCACCCCTCCACTTT. Its protein product is CASSLGRRGVNLGDSPLHF.